This paragraph reports one T cell receptor (beta chain). This entry comes from a study of blood T cell repertoires in COVID-19. Per the original data handling: Reference gene primer amplification yielded estimated nucleated cell counts. Some clones are missing from TCRdb's copy, which holds only in-frame ones; the method was immunoSEQ multiplex PCR. V and J calls and clone size are as listed in that table; D and trimming were resolved from the DNA. The sample lists more than 95,000 clones, around 86% occurring once. The CDR3 sequence is 15 residues long. Losses at the gene ends were 5 bases for V and 0 bases for J; bases not matched to a gene: 5. Germline V gene data show CDR1 as SGHAT and CDR2 as FQNNGV.

The J gene is TRBJ2-3, the V gene TRBV11-2; 7 positions match TRBD1. This clonotype originated in a woman of 80 years or more with acute or convalescent COVID-19. Sequencing was performed on peripheral blood. CDR3 DNA sequence: TGTGCCAGCAGCCCCGGGACAGCCAGCACAGATACGCAGTATTTT. Amino acid sequence: CASSPGTASTDTQYF. The complete variable domain, with remaining parts taken from reference TRBV11-2 and TRBJ2-3, reads EAGVAQSPRYKIIEKRQSVAFWCNPISGHATLYWYQQILGQGPKLLIQFQNNGVVDDSQLPKDRFSAERLKGVDSTLKIQPAKLEDSAVYLCASSPGTASTDTQYFGPGTRLTVL.